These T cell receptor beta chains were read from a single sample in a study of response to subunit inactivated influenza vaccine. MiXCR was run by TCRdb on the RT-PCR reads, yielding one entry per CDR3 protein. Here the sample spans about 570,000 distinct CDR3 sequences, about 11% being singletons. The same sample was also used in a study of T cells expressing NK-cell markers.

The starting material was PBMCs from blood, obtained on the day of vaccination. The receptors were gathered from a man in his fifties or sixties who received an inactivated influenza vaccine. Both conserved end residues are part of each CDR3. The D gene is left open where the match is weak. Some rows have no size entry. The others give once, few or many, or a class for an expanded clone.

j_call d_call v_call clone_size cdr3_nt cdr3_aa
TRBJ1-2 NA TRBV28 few TGTGCCAGCAGTTTCAGGCGGGCCCATGGCTACACCTTC CASSFRRAHGYTF
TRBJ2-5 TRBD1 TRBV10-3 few TGTGCCATCAGTGGGGGACAGAAAGAGACCCAGTACTTC CAISGGQKETQYF
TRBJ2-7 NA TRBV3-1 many TGTGCCAGCAGGCCGACAGGCACCTACGAGCAGTACTTC CASRPTGTYEQYF
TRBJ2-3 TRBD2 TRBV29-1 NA TGCAGCGTTGGCCGACTAGCGGGAGGGCCGGATACGCAGTATTTT CSVGRLAGGPDTQYF
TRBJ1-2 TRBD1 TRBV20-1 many TGCAGTGCCCCTTTCCGGGGACAGGAGAGGAATGGCTACACCTTC CSAPFRGQERNGYTF
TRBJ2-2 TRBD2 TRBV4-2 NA TGTGCCAGCAGCCCGGGGGGTCCGAACACCGGGGAGCTGTTTTTT CASSPGGPNTGELFF
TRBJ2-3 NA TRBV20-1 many TGCAGTGCTAGAGGTCAATCGGCGGGATACACAGATACGCAGTATTTT CSARGQSAGYTDTQYF
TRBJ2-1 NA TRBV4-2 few TGTGCCAGCAGCCATCAAGACGGGAGACGCGATGAGCAGTTCTTC CASSHQDGRRDEQFF
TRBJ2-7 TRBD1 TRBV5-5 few TGTGCCAGCAGCCCGGGGACAGAAGCTGGCGAGCAGTACTTC CASSPGTEAGEQYF
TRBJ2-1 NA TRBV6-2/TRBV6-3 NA TGTGCCAGCAGTTACCGACCTTTAAACGCCATGCCAGCCTACAATGAGCAGTTCTTC CASSYRPLNAMPAYNEQFF
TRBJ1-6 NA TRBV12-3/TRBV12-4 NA TGTGCCAGCAGGCGGGGGGGGCAGGCTAGCTCCTATAATTCACCCCTCCACTTT CASRRGGQASSYNSPLHF
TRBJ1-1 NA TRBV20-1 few TGCAGTGCTTTTTTGGACCGGAAGAACACTGAAGCTTTCTTT CSAFLDRKNTEAFF
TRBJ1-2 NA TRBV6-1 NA TGTGCCAGCAGTCCGGGGGGGGACTATGGCTACACCTTC CASSPGGDYGYTF
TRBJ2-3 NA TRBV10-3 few TGTGCCATCACGCCTTCCCTAAGCACAGATACGCAGTATTTT CAITPSLSTDTQYF
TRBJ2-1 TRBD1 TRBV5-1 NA TGCGCCAGCGGACAGGGTTATAATGAGCAGTTCTTC CASGQGYNEQFF
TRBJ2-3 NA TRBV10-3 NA TGTGCCATCAGTGGTCAGCGGGGCACAGATACGCAGTATTTT CAISGQRGTDTQYF
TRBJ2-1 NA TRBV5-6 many TGTGCCAGCAGCCCGGGCACAGGGAGGTTGGCCTACAATGAGCAGTTCTTC CASSPGTGRLAYNEQFF
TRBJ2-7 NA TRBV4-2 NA TGTGCCAGCAGCCAAGATGATAGAACCTACGAGCAGTACTTC CASSQDDRTYEQYF
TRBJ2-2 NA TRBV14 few TGTGCCAGCAGCCAATGGAGGGGCGGGGAGCTGTTTTTT CASSQWRGGELFF
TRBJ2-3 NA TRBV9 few TGTGCCAGCAGCGTAGAGCCAGCCGGCACAGATACGCAGTATTTT CASSVEPAGTDTQYF
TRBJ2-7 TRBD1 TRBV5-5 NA TGTGCCAGCAGCTTGAACCCCGGGACAGCCACCTACGAGCAGTACTTC CASSLNPGTATYEQYF
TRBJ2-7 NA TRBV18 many TGTGCCAGCTCACAATCCGCGGGACAGTCCTACGAGCAGTACTTC CASSQSAGQSYEQYF
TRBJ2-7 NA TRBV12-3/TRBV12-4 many TGTGCCAGCAGTTTGCGTCTCGAGCAGTACTTC CASSLRLEQYF
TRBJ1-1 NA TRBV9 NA TGTGCCAGCAGCGAGACAGGAAACACTGAAGCTTTCTTT CASSETGNTEAFF